This T cell receptor (beta chain) was identified during a study of CD8 T cells in ankylosing spondylitis. Overall study findings and caveats: Peripheral blood samples showed relatively rare disease-linked clones, and these clones were CD8+. Both synovial fluid and blood in reactive arthritis had previously been reported to carry some motif variants. Made up of 7 to 9 highly homologous variants, a TCR beta motif appeared characteristic of ankylosing spondylitis blood. The authors reported significant enrichment of disease-linked clones in matched ankylosing spondylitis synovial fluid.

A remark on this clonotype: What it binds is not known.

V gave up 3 bases and J gave up 0 bases, with 11 bases separating them. Germline values: CDR1 LNHNV, CDR2 YYDKDF (reference sequence). The CDR3 runs to 15 residues. TCRdb re-derived calls from the 5' RACE reads in MiXCR, one entry per CDR3 protein. Counted here are under 300,000 distinct CDR3 sequences, about 20% occurring once; the ten biggest clones make up approximately 32%. This chain uses TRBV15 with TRBJ2-5; perhaps TRBD1 as D (6 bases). Source material: blood, either unsorted or a sorted T cell fraction (not recorded which). This sequence originates from a male donor with ankylosing spondylitis or in good health (not recorded which). DNA for the CDR3: TGTGCCACCAGCAGCTATGCAGGGGACCAAGAGACCCAGTACTTC. Its translation is CATSSYAGDQETQYF.